This T cell receptor (beta chain) was obtained from a study of T cells in Graves' hyperthyroidism and ophthalmopathy. This clonotype was counted at least ten times. The antigen is not known. The TCR beta CDR3 regions underwent amplification using RNA transcripts as the source. HTBI primers were employed in a first-round RT-PCR of the TCR CDR3. Using its own MiXCR run on the multiplex PCR reads, TCRdb lists one record per CDR3 protein. The repertoire has about 270,000 distinct CDR3 sequences, more than 20% of them found once; the top ten carry under 40%. Individuals with ophthalmopathy presented a Clinical Activity Score of at least 3, a NOSPECS grade of at least 4 and a duration under 3 months. The authors obtained PBMCs from about 9 ml of fresh peripheral blood. CDR1 SGHTA and CDR2 FQGNSA come from the germline V gene. V lost 5 bases, J lost 6 bases, and 2 bases stayed unmatched. The CDR3 consists of 13 residues.

Study-level points and caveats: Onset of ophthalmopathy came a median approximately 6.8 months after the model predicted it. Most expanded thyroid clonotypes above 0.001 also appeared in blood.

The chain uses TRBV7-2 and TRBJ2-7; 12 bases are a match to TRBD2. This TCR was recovered from a woman between 40 and 50 years old with Graves' ophthalmopathy. The material sequenced was blood. CDR3 DNA: TGTGCCAGCAGCGCACTAGCGGGAGGCGAGCAGTACTTC. Protein product: CASSALAGGEQYF. Complete variable domain (other parts from reference TRBV7-2 and TRBJ2-7): GAGVSQSPSNKVTEKGKDVELRCDPISGHTALYWYRQSLGQGLEFLIYFQGNSAPDKSGLPSDRFSAERTGGSVSTLTIQRTQQEDSAVYLCASSALAGGEQYFGPGTRLTVT.